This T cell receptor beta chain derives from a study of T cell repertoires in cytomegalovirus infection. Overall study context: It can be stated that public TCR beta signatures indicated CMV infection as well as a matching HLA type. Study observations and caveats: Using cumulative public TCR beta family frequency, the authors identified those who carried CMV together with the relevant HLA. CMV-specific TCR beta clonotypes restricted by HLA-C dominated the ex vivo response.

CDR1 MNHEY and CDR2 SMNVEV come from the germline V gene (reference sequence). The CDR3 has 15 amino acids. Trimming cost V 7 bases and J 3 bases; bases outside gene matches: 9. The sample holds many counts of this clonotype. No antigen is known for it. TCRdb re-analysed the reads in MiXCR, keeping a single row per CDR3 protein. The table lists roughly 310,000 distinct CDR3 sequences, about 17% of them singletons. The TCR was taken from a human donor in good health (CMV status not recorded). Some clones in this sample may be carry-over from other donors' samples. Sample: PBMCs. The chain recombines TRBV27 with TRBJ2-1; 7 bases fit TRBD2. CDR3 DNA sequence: TGTGCCAGCACCGACTCTGGGGGGGGCTACAATGAGCAGTTCTTC. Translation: CASTDSGGGYNEQFF.